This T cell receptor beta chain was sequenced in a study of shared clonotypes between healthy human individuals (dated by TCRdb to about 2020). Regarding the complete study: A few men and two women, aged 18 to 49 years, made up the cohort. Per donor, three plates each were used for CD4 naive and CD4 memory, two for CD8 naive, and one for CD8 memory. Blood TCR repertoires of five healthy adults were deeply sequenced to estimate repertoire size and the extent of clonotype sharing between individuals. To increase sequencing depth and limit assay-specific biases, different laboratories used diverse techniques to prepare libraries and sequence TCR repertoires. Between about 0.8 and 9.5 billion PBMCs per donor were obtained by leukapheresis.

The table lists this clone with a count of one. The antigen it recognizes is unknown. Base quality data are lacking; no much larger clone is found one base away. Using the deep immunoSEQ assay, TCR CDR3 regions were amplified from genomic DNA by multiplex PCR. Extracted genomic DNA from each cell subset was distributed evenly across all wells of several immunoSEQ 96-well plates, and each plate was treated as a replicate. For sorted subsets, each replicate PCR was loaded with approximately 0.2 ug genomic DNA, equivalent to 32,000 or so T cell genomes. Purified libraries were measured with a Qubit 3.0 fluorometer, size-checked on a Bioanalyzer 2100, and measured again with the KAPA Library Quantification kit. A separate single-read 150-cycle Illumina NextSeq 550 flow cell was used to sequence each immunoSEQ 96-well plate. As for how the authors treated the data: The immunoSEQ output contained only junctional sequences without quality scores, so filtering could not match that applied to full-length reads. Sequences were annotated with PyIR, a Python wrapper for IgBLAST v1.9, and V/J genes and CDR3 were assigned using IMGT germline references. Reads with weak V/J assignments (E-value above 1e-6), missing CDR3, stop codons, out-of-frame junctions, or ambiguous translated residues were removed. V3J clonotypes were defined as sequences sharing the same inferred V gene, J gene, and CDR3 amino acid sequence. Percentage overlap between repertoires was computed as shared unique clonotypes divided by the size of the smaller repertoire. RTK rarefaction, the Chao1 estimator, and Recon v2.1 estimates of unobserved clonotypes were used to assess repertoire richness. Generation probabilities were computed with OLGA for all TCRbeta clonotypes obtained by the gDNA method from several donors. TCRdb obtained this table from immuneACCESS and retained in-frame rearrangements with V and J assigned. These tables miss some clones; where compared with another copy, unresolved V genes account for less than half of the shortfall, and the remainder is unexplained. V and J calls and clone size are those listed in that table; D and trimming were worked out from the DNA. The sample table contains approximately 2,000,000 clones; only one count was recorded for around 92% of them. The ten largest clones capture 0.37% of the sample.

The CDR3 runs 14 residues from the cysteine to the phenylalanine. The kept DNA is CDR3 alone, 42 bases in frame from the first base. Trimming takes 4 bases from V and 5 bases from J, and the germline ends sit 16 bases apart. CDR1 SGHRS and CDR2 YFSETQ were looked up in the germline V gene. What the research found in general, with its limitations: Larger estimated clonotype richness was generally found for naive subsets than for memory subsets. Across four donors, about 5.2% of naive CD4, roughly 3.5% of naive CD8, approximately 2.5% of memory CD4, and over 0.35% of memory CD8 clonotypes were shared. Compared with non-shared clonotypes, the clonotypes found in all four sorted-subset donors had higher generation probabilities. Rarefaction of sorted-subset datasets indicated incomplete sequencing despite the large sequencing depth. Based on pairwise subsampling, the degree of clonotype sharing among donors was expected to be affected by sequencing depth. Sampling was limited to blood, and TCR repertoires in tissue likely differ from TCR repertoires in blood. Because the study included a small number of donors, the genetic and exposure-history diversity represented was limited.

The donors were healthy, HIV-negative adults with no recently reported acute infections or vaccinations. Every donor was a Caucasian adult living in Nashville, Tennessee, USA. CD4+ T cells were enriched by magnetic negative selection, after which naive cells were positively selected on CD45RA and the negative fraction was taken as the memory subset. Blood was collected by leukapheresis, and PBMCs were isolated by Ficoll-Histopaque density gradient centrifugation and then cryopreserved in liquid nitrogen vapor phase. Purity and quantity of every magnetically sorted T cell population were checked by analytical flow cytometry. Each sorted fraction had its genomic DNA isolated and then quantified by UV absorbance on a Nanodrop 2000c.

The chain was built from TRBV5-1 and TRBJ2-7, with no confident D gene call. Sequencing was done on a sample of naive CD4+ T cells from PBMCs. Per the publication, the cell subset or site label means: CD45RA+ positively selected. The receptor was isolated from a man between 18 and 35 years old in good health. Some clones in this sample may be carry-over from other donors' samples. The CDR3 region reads CASSPTPGTHEQYF. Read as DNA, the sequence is TGCGCCAGCAGCCCAACCCCAGGTACCCACGAGCAGTACTTC.